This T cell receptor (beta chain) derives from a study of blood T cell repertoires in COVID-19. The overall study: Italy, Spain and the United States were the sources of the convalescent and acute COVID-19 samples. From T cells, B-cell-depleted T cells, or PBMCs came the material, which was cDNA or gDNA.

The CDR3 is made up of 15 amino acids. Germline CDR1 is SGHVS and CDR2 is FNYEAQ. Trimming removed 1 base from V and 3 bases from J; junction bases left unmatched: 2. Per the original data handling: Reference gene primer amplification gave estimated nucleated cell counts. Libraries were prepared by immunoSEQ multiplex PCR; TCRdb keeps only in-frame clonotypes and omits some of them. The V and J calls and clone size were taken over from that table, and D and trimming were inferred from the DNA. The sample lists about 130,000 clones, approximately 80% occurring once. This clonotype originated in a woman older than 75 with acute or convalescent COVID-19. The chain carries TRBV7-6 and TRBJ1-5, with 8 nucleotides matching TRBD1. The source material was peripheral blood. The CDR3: CASSLGTGINQPQHF. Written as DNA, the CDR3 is TGTGCCAGCAGCTTAGGGACAGGGATCAATCAGCCCCAGCATTTT.